The TCR beta chain under discussion was sequenced for a study of T cell responses to AZD1222 COVID-19 vaccine. Sequencing was performed with immunoSEQ multiplex PCR; in TCRdb, only in-frame clones are kept and a portion is missing. The data show around 190,000 clones, roughly 90% seen once. Broader study findings: Repertoires were collected only later (after the peak T cell response had occurred). Spike was spanned by vaccine-associated CD4 TCRs, which were dominant at 160-218 and 743-854.

Turning to this clone: Its antigen is as yet unknown.

Pooling of second doses given at about 4 or about 12 weeks was done. The CDR3 is made up of 16 amino acids. V shed 0 bases and J shed 4 bases, with 15 bases lying between them. Germline V gene data show CDR1 as MNHEY and CDR2 as SVGAGI. The receptor comes from an adult who received the AZD1222 COVID-19 vaccine. Material: peripheral blood, obtained 28 days after the second AZD1222 dose. The chain is built from TRBV6-5 and TRBJ1-2; D is unresolved. The CDR3 sequence: CASSYSTATSPYGYTF. The CDR3 DNA reads as TGTGCCAGCAGTTACTCGACGGCGACATCTCCCTATGGCTACACCTTC.